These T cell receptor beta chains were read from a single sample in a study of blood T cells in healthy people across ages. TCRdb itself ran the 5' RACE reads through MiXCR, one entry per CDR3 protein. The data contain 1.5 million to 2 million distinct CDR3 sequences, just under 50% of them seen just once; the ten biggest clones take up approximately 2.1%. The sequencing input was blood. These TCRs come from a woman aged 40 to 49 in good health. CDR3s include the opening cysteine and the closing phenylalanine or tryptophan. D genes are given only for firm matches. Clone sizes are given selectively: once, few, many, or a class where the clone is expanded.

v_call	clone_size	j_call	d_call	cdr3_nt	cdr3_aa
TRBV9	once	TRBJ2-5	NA	TGTGCCAGCAGCGTAGAGGTTGGTTTATGGCAGACCCAGTACTTC	CASSVEVGLWQTQYF
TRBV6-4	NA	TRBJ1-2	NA	TGTGCCAGCAGCGCCCGGGGGCAGTCTGGCTATGGCTACACCTTC	CASSARGQSGYGYTF
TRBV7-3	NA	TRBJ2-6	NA	TGTGCCAGCAGCCCCCATCGGACGCAAAGTTGCAACGTCCTGACTTTC	CASSPHRTQSCNVLTF
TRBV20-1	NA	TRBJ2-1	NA	TGCAGTGCTAGCGTTTCCGACAATGAGCAGTTCTTC	CSASVSDNEQFF
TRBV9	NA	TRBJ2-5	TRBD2	TGTGCCAGCGGACAGTCGGGGGGGCCGGAAGAGACCCAGTACTTC	CASGQSGGPEETQYF
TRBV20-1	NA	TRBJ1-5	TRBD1	TGCAGTGCTCCCCGACAGGGGGGTCAGCCCCAGCATTTT	CSAPRQGGQPQHF
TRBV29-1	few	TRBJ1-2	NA	TGCAGCGCTAGACAGGAGATTAATACTAACTATGGCTACACCTTC	CSARQEINTNYGYTF
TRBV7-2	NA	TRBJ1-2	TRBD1	TGTGCCAGCAGCTTAGGCAGGGGGATCAGGAGCTACACCTTC	CASSLGRGIRSYTF
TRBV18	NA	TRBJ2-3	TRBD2	TGTGCCAGCTCGTCGACTAGCGGCACAGATACGCAGTATTTT	CASSSTSGTDTQYF
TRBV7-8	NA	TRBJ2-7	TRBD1	TGTGCCAGCAGCGTAGGGACAGAGTACGAGCAGTACTTC	CASSVGTEYEQYF
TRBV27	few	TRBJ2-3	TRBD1	TGTGCCAGCAGAAGGTCACAGGGGGTGACAGATACGCAGTATTTT	CASRRSQGVTDTQYF
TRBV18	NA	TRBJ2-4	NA	TGTGCCAGCTCACCTCTCAAAAACATTCAGTACTTC	CASSPLKNIQYF
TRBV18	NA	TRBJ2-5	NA	TGTGCCAGCTCACCAACGCTACTAGAGGGGACCCAGTACTTC	CASSPTLLEGTQYF
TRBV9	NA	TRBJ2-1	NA	TGTGCCGCGGGGAGGGGGCCGTACAATGAGCAGTTCTTC	CAAGRGPYNEQFF
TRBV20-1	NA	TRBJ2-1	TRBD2	TGCAGTGCTAGCCCAGCGGGGGGCCCGCGGGGGAATGAGCAGTTCTTC	CSASPAGGPRGNEQFF
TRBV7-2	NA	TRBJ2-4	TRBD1	TGTGCCAGCAGCCGGACAGGGATAAACATTCAGTACTTC	CASSRTGINIQYF
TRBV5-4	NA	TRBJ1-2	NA	TGTGCCAGCAGCTTCACAAAGAACTATGGCTACACCTTC	CASSFTKNYGYTF
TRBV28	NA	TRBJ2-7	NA	TGTGCCAGCAGTTCGCCGGACAGTCGGTACGAGCAGTACTTC	CASSSPDSRYEQYF
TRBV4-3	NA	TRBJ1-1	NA	TGCGCCAGCAGCCTCTTAAGCGGGATAGGCAGGGAAGACACTGAAGCTTTCTTT	CASSLLSGIGREDTEAFF
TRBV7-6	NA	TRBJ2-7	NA	TGTGCCAGCAGCTCCCTAACAGGGACGTCCTACAATGAGCAGTACTTC	CASSSLTGTSYNEQYF
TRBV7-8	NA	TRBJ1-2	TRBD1	TGTGCCAGCAGCTTCCTTAGGACAGGGGCCGGCTACACCTTC	CASSFLRTGAGYTF
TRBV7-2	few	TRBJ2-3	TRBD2	TGTGCCAGCAGCTTAGGAGGACTAGCGAGAACTAGCACAGATACGCAGTATTTT	CASSLGGLARTSTDTQYF
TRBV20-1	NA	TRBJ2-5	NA	TGCAGTGCAGCGGGTCCAGGAAAGGGGCGGACGGGAGAGACCCAGTACTTC	CSAAGPGKGRTGETQYF
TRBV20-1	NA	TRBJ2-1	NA	TGCAGTGCTAGAGATCTCGCGGGGGCCGCATCCTACAATGAGCAGTTCTTC	CSARDLAGAASYNEQFF
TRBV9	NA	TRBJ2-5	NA	TGTGCCACCGATGGACCTAAGACGGGCGAAGAGACCCAGTACTTC	CATDGPKTGEETQYF
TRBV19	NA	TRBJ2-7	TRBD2	TGTGCCAGTAGTCAGGATGCGGGGGTTAGCTCCTACGAGCAGTACTTC	CASSQDAGVSSYEQYF
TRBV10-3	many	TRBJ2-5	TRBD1	TGTGCCATCAGTGCCCGGACAGGCGAGACCCAGTACTTC	CAISARTGETQYF
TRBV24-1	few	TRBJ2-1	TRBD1	TGTGCCACCAGTGATGGGACAGGGTTAGGGAATGAGCAGTTCTTC	CATSDGTGLGNEQFF
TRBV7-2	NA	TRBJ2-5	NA	TGTGCCAGCAGCTTATTGGTCTTGGGGGCTGGAGAGACCCAGTACTTC	CASSLLVLGAGETQYF
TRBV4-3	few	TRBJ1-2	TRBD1	TGCGCCAGCAGCCAAGAGGTCAGGGGGAACTATGGCTACACCTTC	CASSQEVRGNYGYTF
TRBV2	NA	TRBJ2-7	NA	TGTGCCAGCAGTGAACCCCAGCAGGGGCCCTCCTACGAGCAGTACTTC	CASSEPQQGPSYEQYF
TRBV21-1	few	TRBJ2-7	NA	TGTGCCAGCAGCCTATTCCTAGCGGCGCCGTCCTACGAGCAGTACTTC	CASSLFLAAPSYEQYF
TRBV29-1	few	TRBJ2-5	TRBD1	TGCAGCGTTGGAAGGGGGCCTGGGAAGGGGACCCAGTACTTC	CSVGRGPGKGTQYF
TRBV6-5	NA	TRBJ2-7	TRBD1	TGTGCCAGCAGCGCTCCGACAGGGGTCTACGAGCAGTACTTC	CASSAPTGVYEQYF
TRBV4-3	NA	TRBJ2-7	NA	TGCGCCAGCAGCCAAAATCGGATTAGCGCCTCCTCCTACGAGCAGTACTTC	CASSQNRISASSYEQYF
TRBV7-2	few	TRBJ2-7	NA	TGTGCCAGCAGCTTAGATTGGACCGCTTCCCTTAATGAGCAGTACTTC	CASSLDWTASLNEQYF
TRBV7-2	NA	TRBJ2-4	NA	TGTGCCAGCAGCCATCTCTTAGGCCGAACAGAAATTCAGTACTTC	CASSHLLGRTEIQYF
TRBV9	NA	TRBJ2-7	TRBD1	TGTGCCAGCAGCGTTCGGGACAGGGGGCCCGAGCAGTACTTC	CASSVRDRGPEQYF
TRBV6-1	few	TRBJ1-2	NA	TGTGCCAGCAGCATAACAGGACCCTATGGCTACACCTTC	CASSITGPYGYTF
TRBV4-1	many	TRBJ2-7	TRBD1	TGCGCCAGCAGCGAACCTGGGGACAGGGGGACCTACGAGCAGTACTTC	CASSEPGDRGTYEQYF
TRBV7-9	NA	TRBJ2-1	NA	TGTGCCAGCAGCCCACTAGACTCGCCTTACAATGAGCAGTTCTTC	CASSPLDSPYNEQFF
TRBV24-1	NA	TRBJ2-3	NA	TGTGCCACCAGTGATTTTACCCCAGGGACCGCAGATACGCAGTATTTT	CATSDFTPGTADTQYF